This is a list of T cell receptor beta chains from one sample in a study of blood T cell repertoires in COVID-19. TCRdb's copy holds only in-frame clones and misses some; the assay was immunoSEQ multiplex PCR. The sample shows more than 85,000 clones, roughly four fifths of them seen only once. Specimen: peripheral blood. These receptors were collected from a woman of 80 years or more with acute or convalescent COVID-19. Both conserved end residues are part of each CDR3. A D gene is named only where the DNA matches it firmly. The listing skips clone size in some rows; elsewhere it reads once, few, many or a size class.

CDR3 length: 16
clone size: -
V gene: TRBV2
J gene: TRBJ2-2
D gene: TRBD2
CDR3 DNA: TGTGCCAGCAGGCTAGCGGGAGGGCCGGTCCTCGGGGAGCTGTTTTTT
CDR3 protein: CASRLAGGPVLGELFF

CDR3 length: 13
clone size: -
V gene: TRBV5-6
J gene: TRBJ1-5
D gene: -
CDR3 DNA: TGTGCCAGCAGCTGGGAGGGTAATCAGCCCCAGCATTTT
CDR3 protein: CASSWEGNQPQHF

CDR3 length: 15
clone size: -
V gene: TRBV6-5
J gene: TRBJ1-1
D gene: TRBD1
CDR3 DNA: TGTGCCAGCAGTCCAACAGGGGCGATGAACACTGAAGCTTTCTTT
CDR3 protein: CASSPTGAMNTEAFF

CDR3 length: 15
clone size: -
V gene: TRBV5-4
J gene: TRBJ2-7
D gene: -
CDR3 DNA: TGTGCCAGCAGCTTGAGGGAGGCCAACTCCTACGAGCAGTACTTC
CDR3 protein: CASSLREANSYEQYF

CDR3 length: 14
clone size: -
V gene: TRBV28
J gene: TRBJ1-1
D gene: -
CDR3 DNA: TGTGCCAGCAGTCCCTCAACAGGCCGGGTGGAAGCTTTCTTT
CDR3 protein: CASSPSTGRVEAFF

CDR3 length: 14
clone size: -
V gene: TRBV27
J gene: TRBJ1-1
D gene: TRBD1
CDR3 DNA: TGTGCCAGCAGTTTGAGGGGGCAGGTTACTGAAGCTTTCTTT
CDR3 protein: CASSLRGQVTEAFF

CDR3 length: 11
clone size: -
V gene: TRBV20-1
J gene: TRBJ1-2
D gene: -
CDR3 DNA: TGCAGTGCTAGAGATATGGGCGGCTACACCTTC
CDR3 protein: CSARDMGGYTF

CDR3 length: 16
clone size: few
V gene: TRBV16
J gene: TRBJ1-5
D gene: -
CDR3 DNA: TGTGCCAGCAGCCCGATAGGGAGATGGAGCAATCAGCCCCAGCATTTT
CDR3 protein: CASSPIGRWSNQPQHF

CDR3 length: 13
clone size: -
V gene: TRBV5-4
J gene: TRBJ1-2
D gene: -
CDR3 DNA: TGTGCCAGCAGCTTGGGGACAGTTGATGGCTACACCTTC
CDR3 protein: CASSLGTVDGYTF

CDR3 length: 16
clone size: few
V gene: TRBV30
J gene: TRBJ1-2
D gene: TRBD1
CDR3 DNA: TGTGCCTGGAGTGTACAAAAGGACAGGGTTTACTATGGCTACACCTTC
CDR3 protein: CAWSVQKDRVYYGYTF

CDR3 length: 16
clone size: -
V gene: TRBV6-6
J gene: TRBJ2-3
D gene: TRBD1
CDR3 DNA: TGTGCCAGCAATACAGGGACAGGGCGGTACACAGATACGCAGTATTTT
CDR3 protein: CASNTGTGRYTDTQYF

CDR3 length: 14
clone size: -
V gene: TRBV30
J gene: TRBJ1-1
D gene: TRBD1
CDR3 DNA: TGTGCCTGGAGTACGGGACAGGGGAACACTGAAGCTTTCTTT
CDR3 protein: CAWSTGQGNTEAFF

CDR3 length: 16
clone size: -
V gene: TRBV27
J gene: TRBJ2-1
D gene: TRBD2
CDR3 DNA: TGTGCCAGCAGTTTACGGACTAGCGGGATGTACAATGAGCAGTTCTTC
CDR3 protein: CASSLRTSGMYNEQFF

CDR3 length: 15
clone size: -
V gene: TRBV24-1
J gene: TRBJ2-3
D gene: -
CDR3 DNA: TGTGCCACCAGATCAGGGGTCTATAGCACAGATACGCAGTATTTT
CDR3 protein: CATRSGVYSTDTQYF

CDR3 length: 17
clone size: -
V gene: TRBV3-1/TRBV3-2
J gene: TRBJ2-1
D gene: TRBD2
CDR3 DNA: TGTGCCAGCAGCCAAGCCCTCGGTCTAGCGGGAGCGGATGAGCAGTTCTTC
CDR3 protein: CASSQALGLAGADEQFF

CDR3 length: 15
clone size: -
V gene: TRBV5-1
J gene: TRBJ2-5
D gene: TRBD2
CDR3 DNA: TGCGCCAGCAGCTTGGGCACTAGCGGTCGAGAGACCCAGTACTTC
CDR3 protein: CASSLGTSGRETQYF

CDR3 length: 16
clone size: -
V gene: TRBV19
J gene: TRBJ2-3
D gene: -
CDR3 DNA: TGTGCCAGTAGTGGGGATGGAGGGGTGAGCACAGATACGCAGTATTTT
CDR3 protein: CASSGDGGVSTDTQYF

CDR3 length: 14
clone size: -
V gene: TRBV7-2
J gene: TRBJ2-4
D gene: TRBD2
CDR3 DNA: TGTGCCAGCAGCTTGGGGACTAGTCGGGACATTCAGTACTTC
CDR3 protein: CASSLGTSRDIQYF

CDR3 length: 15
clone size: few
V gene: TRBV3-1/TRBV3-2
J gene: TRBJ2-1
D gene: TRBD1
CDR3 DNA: TGTGCCAGCAGCCCATCGGACAGGTCCTACAATGAGCAGTTCTTC
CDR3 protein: CASSPSDRSYNEQFF

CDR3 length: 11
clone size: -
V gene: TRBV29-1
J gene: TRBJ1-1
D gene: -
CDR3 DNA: TGCAGCGTTGGCAGGGAAATCGAAGCTTTCTTT
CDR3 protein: CSVGREIEAFF

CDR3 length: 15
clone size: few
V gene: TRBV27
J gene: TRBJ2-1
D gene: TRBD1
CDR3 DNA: TGTGCCAGCAGTTGGGCAGGGGGCAGCTACAATGAGCAGTTCTTC
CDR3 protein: CASSWAGGSYNEQFF

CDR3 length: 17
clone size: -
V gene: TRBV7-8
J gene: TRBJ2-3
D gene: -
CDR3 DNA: TGTGCCAGCAGCTTAGAACAGGGTTTCCTTCGCACAGATACGCAGTATTTT
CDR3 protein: CASSLEQGFLRTDTQYF

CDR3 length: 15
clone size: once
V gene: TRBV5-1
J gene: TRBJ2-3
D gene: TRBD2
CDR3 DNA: TGCGCCAGCAGCCCAGGAGCGGGAGGGCCGGATACGCAGTATTTT
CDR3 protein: CASSPGAGGPDTQYF

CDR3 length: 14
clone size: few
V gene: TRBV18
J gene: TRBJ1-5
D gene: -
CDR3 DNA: TGTGCCAGCTCCCTCGAGCATAGCAATCAGCCCCAGCATTTT
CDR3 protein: CASSLEHSNQPQHF

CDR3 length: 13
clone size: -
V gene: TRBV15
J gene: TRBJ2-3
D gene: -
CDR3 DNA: TGTGCCACCAGCAGAGATCTAGCAGATACGCAGTATTTT
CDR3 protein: CATSRDLADTQYF

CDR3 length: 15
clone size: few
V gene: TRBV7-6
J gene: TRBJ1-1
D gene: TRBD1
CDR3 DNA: TGTGCCAGCAGTCTAGGGACAGACTTGAACACTGAAGCTTTCTTT
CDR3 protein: CASSLGTDLNTEAFF

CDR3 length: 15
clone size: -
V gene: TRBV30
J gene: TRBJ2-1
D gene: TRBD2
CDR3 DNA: TGTGCCTGGCCTAAAGACGGGAGGGGTTACAATGAGCAGTTCTTC
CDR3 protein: CAWPKDGRGYNEQFF

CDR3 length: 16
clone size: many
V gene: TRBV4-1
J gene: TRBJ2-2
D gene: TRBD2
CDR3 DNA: TGCGCCAGCAGCCAAGAGGAGGGAGGGTTGACCGGGGAGCTGTTTTTT
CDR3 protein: CASSQEEGGLTGELFF

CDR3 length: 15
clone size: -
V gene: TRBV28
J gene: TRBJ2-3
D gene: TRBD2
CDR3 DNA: TGTGCCAGCAGTTTAACTAGCGGGAGAGCAGATACGCAGTATTTT
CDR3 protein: CASSLTSGRADTQYF